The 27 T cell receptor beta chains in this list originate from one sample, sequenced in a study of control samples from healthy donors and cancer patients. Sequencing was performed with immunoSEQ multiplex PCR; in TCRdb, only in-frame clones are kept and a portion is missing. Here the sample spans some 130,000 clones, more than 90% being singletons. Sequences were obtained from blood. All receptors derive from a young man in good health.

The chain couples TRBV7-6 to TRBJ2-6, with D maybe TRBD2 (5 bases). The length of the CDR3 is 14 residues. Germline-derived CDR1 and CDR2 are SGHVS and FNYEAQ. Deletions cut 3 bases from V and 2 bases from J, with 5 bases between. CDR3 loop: CASSLEAGANVLTF. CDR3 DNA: TGTGCCAGCAGCTTGGAGGCTGGGGCCAACGTCCTGACTTTC.

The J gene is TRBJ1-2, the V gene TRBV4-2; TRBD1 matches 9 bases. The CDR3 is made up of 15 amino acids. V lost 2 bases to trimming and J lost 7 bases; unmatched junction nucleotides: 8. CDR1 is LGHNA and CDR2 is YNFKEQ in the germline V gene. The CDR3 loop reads CASSQSGQGLSGYTF. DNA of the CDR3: TGTGCCAGCAGCCAATCGGGACAGGGTCTGAGTGGCTACACCTTC.

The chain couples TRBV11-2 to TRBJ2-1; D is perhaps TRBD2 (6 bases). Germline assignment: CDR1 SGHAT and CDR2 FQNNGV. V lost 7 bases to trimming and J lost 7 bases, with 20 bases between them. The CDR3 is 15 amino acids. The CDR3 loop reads CASTQSGWVGNEQFF. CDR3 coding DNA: TGTGCCAGCACTCAGAGCGGGTGGGTTGGAAATGAGCAGTTCTTC. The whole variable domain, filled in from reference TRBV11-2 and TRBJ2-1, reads EAGVAQSPRYKIIEKRQSVAFWCNPISGHATLYWYQQILGQGPKLLIQFQNNGVVDDSQLPKDRFSAERLKGVDSTLKIQPAKLEDSAVYLCASTQSGWVGNEQFFGPGTRLTVL.

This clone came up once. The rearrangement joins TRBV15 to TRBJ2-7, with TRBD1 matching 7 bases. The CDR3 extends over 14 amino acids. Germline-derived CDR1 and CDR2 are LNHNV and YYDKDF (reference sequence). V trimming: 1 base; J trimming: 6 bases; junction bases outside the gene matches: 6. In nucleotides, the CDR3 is TGTGCCACCAGCAGAGTTACAGGGGTGGGCGAGCAGTACTTC. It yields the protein CATSRVTGVGEQYF.

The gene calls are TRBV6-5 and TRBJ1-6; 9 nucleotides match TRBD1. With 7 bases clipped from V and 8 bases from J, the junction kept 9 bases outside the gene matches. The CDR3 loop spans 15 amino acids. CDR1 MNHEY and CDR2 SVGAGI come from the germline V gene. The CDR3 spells CASTRDGTGYSPLHF. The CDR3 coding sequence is TGTGCCAGCACCCGGGACGGGACAGGGTATTCACCCCTCCACTTT.

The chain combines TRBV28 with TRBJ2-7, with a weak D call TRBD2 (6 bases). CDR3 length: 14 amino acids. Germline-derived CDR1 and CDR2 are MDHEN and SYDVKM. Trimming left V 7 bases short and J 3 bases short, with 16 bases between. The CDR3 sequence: CASTSGGARYEQYF. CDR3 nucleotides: TGTGCCAGCACCTCCGGCGGGGCGCGCTACGAGCAGTACTTC.

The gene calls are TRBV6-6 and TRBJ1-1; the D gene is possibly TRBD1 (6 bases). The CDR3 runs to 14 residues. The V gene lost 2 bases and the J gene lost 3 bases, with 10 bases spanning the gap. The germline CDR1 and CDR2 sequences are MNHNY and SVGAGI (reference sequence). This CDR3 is CASSYTRGDTEAFF. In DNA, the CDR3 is TGTGCCAGCAGTTACACCAGGGGAGACACTGAAGCTTTCTTT.

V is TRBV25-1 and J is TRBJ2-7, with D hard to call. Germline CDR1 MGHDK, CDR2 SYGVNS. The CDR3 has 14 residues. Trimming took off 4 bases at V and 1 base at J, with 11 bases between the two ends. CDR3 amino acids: CASSGLAESYEQYF. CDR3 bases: TGTGCCAGCAGTGGTCTGGCCGAATCCTACGAGCAGTACTTC.

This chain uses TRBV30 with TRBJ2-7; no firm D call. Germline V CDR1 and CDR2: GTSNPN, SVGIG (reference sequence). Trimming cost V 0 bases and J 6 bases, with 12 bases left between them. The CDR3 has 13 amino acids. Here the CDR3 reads CAWSVRPSVEQYF. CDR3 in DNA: TGTGCCTGGAGTGTACGCCCAAGCGTCGAGCAGTACTTC. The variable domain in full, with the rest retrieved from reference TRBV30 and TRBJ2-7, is SQTIHQWPATLVQPVGSPLSLECTVEGTSNPNLYWYRQAAGRGLQLLFYSVGIGQISSEVPQNLSASRPQDRQFILSSKKLLLSDSGFYLCAWSVRPSVEQYFGPGTRLTVT.

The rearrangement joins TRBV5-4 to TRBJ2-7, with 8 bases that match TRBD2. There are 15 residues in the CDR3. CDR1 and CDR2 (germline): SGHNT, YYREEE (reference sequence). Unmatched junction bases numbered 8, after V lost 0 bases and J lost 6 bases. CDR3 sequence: CASSLAGTSFGEQYF. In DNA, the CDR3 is TGTGCCAGCAGCTTGGCCGGGACTAGTTTCGGCGAGCAGTACTTC. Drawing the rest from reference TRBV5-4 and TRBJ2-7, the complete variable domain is ETGVTQSPTHLIKTRGQQVTLRCSSQSGHNTVSWYQQALGQGPQFIFQYYREEENGRGNFPPRFSGLQFPNYSSELNVNALELDDSALYLCASSLAGTSFGEQYFGPGTRLTVT.

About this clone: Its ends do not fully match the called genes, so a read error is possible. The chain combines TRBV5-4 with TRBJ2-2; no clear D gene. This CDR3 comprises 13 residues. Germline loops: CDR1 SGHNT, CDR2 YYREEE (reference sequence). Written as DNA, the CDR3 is TGTGCCAGCAGACCAGCCAACAACGGGGAGCTGTTTTTT. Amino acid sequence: CASRPANNGELFF.

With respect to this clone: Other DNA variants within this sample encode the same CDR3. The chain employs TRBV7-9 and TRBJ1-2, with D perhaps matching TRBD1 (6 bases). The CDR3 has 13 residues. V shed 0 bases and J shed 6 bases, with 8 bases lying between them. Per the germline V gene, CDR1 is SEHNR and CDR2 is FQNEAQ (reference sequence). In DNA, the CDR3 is TGTGCCAGCAGCTTAGCAAACAGGGATGGCTACACCTTC. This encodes CASSLANRDGYTF.

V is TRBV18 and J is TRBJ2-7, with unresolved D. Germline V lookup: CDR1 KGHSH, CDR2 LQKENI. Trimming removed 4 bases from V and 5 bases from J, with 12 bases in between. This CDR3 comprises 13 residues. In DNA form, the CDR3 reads TGTGCCAGCTCACACGACACCCGCAACGAGCAGTACTTC. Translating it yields CASSHDTRNEQYF.

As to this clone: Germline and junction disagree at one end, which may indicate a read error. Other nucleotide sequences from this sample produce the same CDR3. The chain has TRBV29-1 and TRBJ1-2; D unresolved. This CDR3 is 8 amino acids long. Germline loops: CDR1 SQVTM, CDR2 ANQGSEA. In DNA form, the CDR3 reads TGCAGCGTTGAAGGCTACACCTTT. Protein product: CSVEGYTF.

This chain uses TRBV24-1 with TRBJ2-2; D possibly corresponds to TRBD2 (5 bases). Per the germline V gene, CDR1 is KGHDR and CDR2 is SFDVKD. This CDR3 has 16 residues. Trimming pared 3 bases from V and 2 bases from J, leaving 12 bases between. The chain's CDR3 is CATSDTRELNTGELFF. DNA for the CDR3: TGTGCCACCAGTGATACCCGGGAATTAAACACCGGGGAGCTGTTTTTT.

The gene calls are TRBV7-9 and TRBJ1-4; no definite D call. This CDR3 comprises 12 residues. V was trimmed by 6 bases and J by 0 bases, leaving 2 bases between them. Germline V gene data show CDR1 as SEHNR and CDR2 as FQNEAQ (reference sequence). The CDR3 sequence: CASSATNEKLFF. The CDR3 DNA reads TGTGCCAGCAGTGCAACTAATGAAAAACTGTTTTTT.

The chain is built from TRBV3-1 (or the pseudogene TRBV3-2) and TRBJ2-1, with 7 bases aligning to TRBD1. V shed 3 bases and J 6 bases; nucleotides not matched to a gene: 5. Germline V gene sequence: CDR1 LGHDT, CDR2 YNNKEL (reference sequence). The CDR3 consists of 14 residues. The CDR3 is CASSHRTGVNEQFF. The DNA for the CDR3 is TGTGCCAGCAGCCACCGTACAGGGGTCAATGAGCAGTTCTTC.

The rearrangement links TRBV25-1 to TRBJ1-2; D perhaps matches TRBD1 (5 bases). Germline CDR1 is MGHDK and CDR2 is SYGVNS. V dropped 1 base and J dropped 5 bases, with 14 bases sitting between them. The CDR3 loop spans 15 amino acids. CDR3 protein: CASSEWAGGIYGYTF. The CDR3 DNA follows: TGTGCCAGCAGTGAATGGGCTGGGGGGATTTATGGCTACACCTTC.

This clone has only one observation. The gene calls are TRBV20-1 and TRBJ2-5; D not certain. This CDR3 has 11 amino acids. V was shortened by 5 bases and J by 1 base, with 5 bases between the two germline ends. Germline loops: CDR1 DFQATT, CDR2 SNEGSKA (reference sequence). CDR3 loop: CSAWTQETQYF. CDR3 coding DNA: TGCAGTGCTTGGACCCAAGAGACCCAGTACTTC.

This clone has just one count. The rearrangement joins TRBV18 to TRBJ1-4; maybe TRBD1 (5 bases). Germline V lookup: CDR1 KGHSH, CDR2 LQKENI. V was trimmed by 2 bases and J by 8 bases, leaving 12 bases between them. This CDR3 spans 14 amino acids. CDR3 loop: CASSPVGAGEKLFF. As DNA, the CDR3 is TGTGCCAGCTCACCAGTCGGCGCAGGGGAAAAACTGTTTTTT.

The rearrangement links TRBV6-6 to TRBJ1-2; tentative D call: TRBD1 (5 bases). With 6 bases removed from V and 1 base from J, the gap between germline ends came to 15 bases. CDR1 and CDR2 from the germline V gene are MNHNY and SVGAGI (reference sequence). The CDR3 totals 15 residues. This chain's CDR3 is CASSRGTDDNYGYTF. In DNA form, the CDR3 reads TGTGCCAGCAGCCGAGGGACGGACGATAACTATGGCTACACCTTC.

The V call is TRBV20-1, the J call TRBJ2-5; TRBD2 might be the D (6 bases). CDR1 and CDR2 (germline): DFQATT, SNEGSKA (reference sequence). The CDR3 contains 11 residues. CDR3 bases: TGCAGGACGGGGAGGCAAGAGACCCAGTACTTC. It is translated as CRTGRQETQYF.

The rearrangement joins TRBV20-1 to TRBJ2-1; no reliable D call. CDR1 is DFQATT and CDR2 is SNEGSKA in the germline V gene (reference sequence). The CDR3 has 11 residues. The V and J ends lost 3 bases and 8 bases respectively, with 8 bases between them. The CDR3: CSASLWDEQFF. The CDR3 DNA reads TGCAGTGCTAGTTTGTGGGATGAGCAGTTCTTC.

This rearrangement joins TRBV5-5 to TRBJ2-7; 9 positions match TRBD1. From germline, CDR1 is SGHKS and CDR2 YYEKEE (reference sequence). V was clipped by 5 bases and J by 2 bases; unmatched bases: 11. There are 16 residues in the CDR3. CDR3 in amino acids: CASRQINRGPAYEQYF. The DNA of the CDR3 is TGTGCCAGCAGACAAATAAACAGGGGGCCCGCCTACGAGCAGTACTTC.

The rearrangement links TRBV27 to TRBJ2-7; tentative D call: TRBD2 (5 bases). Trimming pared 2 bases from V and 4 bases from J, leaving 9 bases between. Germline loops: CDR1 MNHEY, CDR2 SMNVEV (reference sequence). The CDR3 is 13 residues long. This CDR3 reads CASSLGSKYEQYF. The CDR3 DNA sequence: TGTGCCAGCAGTTTAGGGAGCAAATACGAGCAGTACTTC.

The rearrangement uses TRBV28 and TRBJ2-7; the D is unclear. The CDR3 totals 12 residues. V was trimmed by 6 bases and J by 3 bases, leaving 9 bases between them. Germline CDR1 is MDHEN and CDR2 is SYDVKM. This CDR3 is CASRDTDYEQYF. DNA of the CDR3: TGTGCCAGCAGGGATACGGACTACGAGCAGTACTTC.

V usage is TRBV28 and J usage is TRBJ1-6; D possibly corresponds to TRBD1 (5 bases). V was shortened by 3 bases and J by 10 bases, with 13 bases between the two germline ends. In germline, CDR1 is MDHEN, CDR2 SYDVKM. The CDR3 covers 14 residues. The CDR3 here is CASSFLGGASPLHF. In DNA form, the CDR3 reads TGTGCCAGCAGTTTTTTGGGTGGGGCCTCACCCCTCCACTTT.